This paragraph reports one TCR beta chain. Its antigen is still unknown. No base quality values were provided; no much bigger clone lies one nucleotide off. Library preparation was by the immunoSEQ multiplex PCR assay. Regarding the original processing steps: A statistical classification framework was developed to diagnose cytomegalovirus status using the catalog of TCR beta chain sequences. In its TCRdb copy, this immuneACCESS table keeps in-frame sequences only and misses some clones. Where compared with another copy, unresolved V genes explain less than half of these, and the others have no known cause. Clone size and the V and J calls come from that table; the DNA yielded D and trimming. For this sample the table gives roughly 120,000 clones, of which around 94% were detected only once. The ten biggest clones cover approximately 1.3% of the sample. Germline trimming amounts to 4 bases on V and 0 bases on J, with 2 as the count of junction bases outside the gene matches. The germline V gene specifies ENHRY as CDR1 and SYGVKD as CDR2. From the cysteine up to the phenylalanine, the CDR3 has a length of 14 residues. Only the CDR3 part of the read is kept: 42 bases, read in frame from the first base.

This sample is drawn from a study of cytomegalovirus exposure and HLA in healthy donors (dated by TCRdb to about 2017). General notes on the study: According to a later analysis, the 120 or so validation repertoires were produced on the same platform as the approximately 600 repertoires of the first cohort. The aim of the study was to test whether cataloging public T cell receptors could identify signatures of past pathogen exposure. A separate validation cohort of roughly 130 different subjects was used in addition to the roughly 640-subject first cohort. High-throughput TCR immunosequencing, statistical association of individual TCRs with disease status, and machine learning were combined to predict cytomegalovirus infection status. Study-level results and caveats: It was suggested by the authors that the approach could potentially be generalized to other disease states and immunological phenotypes. In vitro tests confirmed that a few of the cytomegalovirus-associated TCR beta chains recognize cytomegalovirus antigens. Across donors, most TCR sequences were observed very rarely, whereas some public TCRs were present in many individuals. A total of about 180 TCR beta chains were listed by the study as associated with cytomegalovirus. In a later analysis, TCRs clustered in the first cohort were found to also tend to co-occur in the 100 to 150 validation repertoires, with 90% to 95% of cluster scores above 0. All 120 or so repertoires were used to score co-occurrence in the validation cohort in a later analysis, because that analysis had no HLA typing for the cohort. The classifier was reported to diagnose cytomegalovirus status with high specificity and sensitivity in both the original and validation cohorts.

The donors were included in the validation cohort of 90 to 150 subjects, a group kept apart from the roughly 610-subject first cohort. The sequence links TRBV10-3 to TRBJ2-7, with 8 middle bases fitting TRBD2. Sequencing was performed on PBMCs. The sequence was obtained from a woman aged 18-30 years in good health and CMV-seronegative. The CDR3 region has the sequence CAISVSGSSYEQYF. The sequenced DNA: TGTGCCATCAGTGTAAGCGGGAGCTCCTACGAGCAGTACTTC.